The clone carrying this T cell receptor beta chain was detected many times. The antigen remains unidentified. This sample is part of a study of CD8+CD57+ T cells in acquired aplastic anemia. Findings of the study overall: Patients and controls turned out to have 25 to 35 CD8+ CDR3 sequences in common. The CD8+ Simpson's diversity of patients and controls was not significantly different.

With 3 bases removed from V and 5 bases from J, the gap between germline ends came to 4 bases. Germline CDR1 and CDR2: SGHRS and YFSETQ. This CDR3 is 11 amino acids long. Patients picked for sequencing had shown CD8+CD57+ cell expansion detected by flow cytometry. Every patient was diagnosed with severe acquired aplastic anemia. Genomic DNA, serving as template, underwent TCR beta VDJ and CDR3 profiling. TCRdb reprocessed the reads via MiXCR and lists one record per CDR3 protein. The sample holds around 180,000 distinct CDR3 sequences; roughly 50% are singletons and the top ten take around 13%. This clonotype was obtained from a human donor with aplastic anemia. The chain couples TRBV5-1 to TRBJ2-3, with D unresolved. The material sequenced was sorted CD4+, CD8+, or CD8+CD57+ T cells (not recorded which) from PBMCs. CDR3 loop: CASSSEDTQYF. The CDR3 nucleotides are TGCGCCAGCAGCTCAGAAGATACGCAGTATTTT. The complete variable domain, with remaining parts taken from reference TRBV5-1 and TRBJ2-3, reads KAGVTQTPRYLIKTRGQQVTLSCSPISGHRSVSWYQQTPGQGLQFLFEYFSETQRNKGNFPGRFSGRQFSNSRSEMNVSTLELGDSALYLCASSSEDTQYFGPGTRLTVL.